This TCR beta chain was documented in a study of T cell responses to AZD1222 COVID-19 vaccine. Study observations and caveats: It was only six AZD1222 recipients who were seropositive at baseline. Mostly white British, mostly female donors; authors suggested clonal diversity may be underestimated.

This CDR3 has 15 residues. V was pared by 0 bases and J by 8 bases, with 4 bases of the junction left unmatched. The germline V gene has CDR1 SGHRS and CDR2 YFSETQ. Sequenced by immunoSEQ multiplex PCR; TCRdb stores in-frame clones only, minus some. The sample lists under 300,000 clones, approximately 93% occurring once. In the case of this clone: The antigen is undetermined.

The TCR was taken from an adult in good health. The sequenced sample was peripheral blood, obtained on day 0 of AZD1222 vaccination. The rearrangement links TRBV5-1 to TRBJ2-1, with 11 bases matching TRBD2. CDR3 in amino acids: CASSLVLAGGHEQFF. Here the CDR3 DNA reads TGCGCCAGCAGCTTGGTTCTAGCGGGAGGTCATGAGCAGTTCTTC.